This TCR beta chain comes out of a study of T cells in Graves' hyperthyroidism and ophthalmopathy (dated by TCRdb to the late 2010s). Describing the broader study: Peripheral blood was collected at initial diagnosis, before any treatment. Thyroid tissue and blood T-cell repertoires from six Graves' hyperthyroidism patients were also compared in the study. Prospective prediction of ophthalmopathy was tested in an independent validation cohort consisting of 18 to 20 hyperthyroidism patients and some 17 patients who later progressed to ophthalmopathy. The 100 or so discovery patients were divided at random into training and test sets in a 7:3 ratio. TCR V-J signatures able to tell the groups apart were searched for in a discovery cohort of 90 to 100 patients, of whom over 40 had Graves' ophthalmopathy and about 60 had stable Graves' hyperthyroidism. After sampling, hyperthyroidism patients received methimazole starting at 30 mg daily, and ophthalmopathy patients received high-dose intravenous methylprednisolone. The paper describes TCR Vbeta CDR3 sequencing of 120 to 150 peripheral blood samples, made up of some 42 ophthalmopathy patients, around 78 hyperthyroidism patients and approximately 17 progressor patients. Here is what the overall study found, with its caveats: Most expanded thyroid clonotypes (frequency above 0.001) were also detected in blood, a finding suggesting that blood repertoires may reflect thyroid immune responses. In validation, progression to ophthalmopathy was predicted by the model with nearly 71% sensitivity and 72% to 80% specificity, a median of roughly 6 months before onset. Sample size was not statistically predetermined, and investigators were not blinded to group allocation. Ophthalmopathy was separated from stable hyperthyroidism by a 13 V-J signature model, with approximately 89% sensitivity and just over 81% specificity obtained in cross-validation and 80%/75% obtained in testing.

V gives up 2 bases and J gives up 0 bases, and the segment between their germline ends measures 14 bases. Spanning cysteine to phenylalanine, the CDR3 consists of 16 amino acids. The only DNA kept is the CDR3, 48 bases in frame from the first base. The germline V gene provides CDR1 SGHVS and CDR2 FQNEAQ. Amplification of TCR beta CDR3 regions was carried out from RNA transcripts. For the first round of RT-PCR on the TCR CDR3, the HTBI primer set was used together with the Qiagen OneStep RT-PCR kit. Libraries were constructed in a second round of multiplex PCR, after which size selection and purification were carried out. The libraries were sequenced on an Illumina HiSeq2000 using paired-end 100 bp reads. From the authors' description of their analysis: SOAPnuke was used to process the raw data, removing reads that contained adapters or uncalled bases, had a mean Phred below 15, or lacked an exact match to the constant primer or identifier. COPE v1.2.5 was used to merge high-quality paired reads, and clonotypes were defined as unique nucleotide sequences. MiTCR v1.1 was used to align the clonotypes against IMGT TRBV, TRBD and TRBJ reference segments. The analysis was restricted to V-J combinations with a frequency above 0.0001, which together covered approximately 99% of the repertoires. The TCS score was defined as F50 (clonal expansion) divided by E x V (chaos), with BLOSUM62-based TCRdist calculated between CDR3 peptides within each V-J. Welch's t-statistics and random forest reduced around 510 V-J features to 10 to 15, which were used in a naive Bayes classifier (R e1071). TCRdb reanalyzed the raw reads on its own, using fastp at Q25 for trimming and MiXCR for clone calling, and kept in-frame beta chains. Duplicate CDR3 protein sequences are folded into a single record with the most common DNA and genes. In this record, the V and J calls reflect TCRdb's handling and not the investigators' own analysis. The sample records approximately 300,000 distinct CDR3 sequences, roughly 17% of which are singletons. Roughly a third of the sample is taken by the ten largest.

Stable Graves' hyperthyroidism was defined as the absence of progression to ophthalmopathy over 18 months of follow-up. Hyperthyroidism patients were aged 18 to 65 years and newly diagnosed, with disease duration of less than 2 months. Patients with uncontrolled infections, other autoimmune diseases, pregnancy or lactation were excluded. Diagnoses were established on the basis of clinical symptoms, serum thyroxine and TRAb, thyroid ultrasound, and orbital computed tomography. PBMCs were separated from roughly 10 ml of fresh peripheral blood using Ficoll-Paque density gradient centrifugation. Total RNA was extracted using Trizol reagent, and RNA quality was assessed on an Agilent 2100 Bioanalyzer. In its sample, this clonotype was seen many times. This clone's antigen is unknown. One base away there is no much larger clone; base qualities are not given.

Sequenced sample: blood. This sequence was found in a man aged 25 to 40 with Graves' hyperthyroidism. The rearranged segments are TRBV7-8 and TRBJ2-7, with the D gene call left open. DNA sequence: TGTGCCAGCAGCTTACCGCCAGGATATAGCTCCTACGAGCAGTACTTC. Translation gives CASSLPPGYSSYEQYF.